The clone carrying this TCR beta chain was recorded a few times. Measured with immunoSEQ multiplex PCR; TCRdb has only the in-frame clones, and not every one. The sample contains around 100,000 clones, 88% of which appear only once. This sample was included in a study of control samples from healthy donors and cancer patients. Germline V gene data show CDR1 as MNHEY and CDR2 as SVGEGT. This CDR3 contains 15 residues. V lost 6 bases to trimming and J lost 2 bases; unmatched junction nucleotides: 5. The sequence came from a woman between 65 and 79 years old in good health. This chain links TRBV6-2 or TRBV6-3 with TRBJ2-7; TRBD2 matches 12 bases. Sequencing was performed on blood. Here the CDR3 reads CASSLLAGGAYEQYF. The CDR3 DNA reads TGTGCCAGCAGCCTTCTAGCGGGAGGGGCCTACGAGCAGTACTTC.